This T cell receptor beta chain was captured in a study of OX40 agonist ivuxolimab in advanced cancers. Study details: Partial responses, seen in three patients, involved one hepatocellular carcinoma and two cutaneous melanomas.

As concerns this clone: This same CDR3 is encoded by further DNA sequences in the sample.

Germline-derived CDR1 and CDR2 are SGDLS and YYNGEE. The V gene lost 2 bases and the J gene lost 0 bases, with 5 bases spanning the gap. CDR3 length equals 13 residues. This table comes from immunoSEQ multiplex PCR, and its TCRdb copy is limited to in-frame clones, with some not included. The table lists over 75,000 clones, about 90% of them singletons. Patients were excluded for autoimmune disease history or systemic immunosuppression. Samples of blood were obtained at baseline, on cycle 4 day 1, and on cycle 7 day 1. The receptor comes from an adult with an advanced solid tumor such as melanoma, head and neck, liver or kidney cancer. This material consisted of CD4+ or CD8+ T cells sorted from blood, taken in a trial of the OX40 agonist ivuxolimab. This chain joins TRBV9 and TRBJ1-1; D is undetermined. The CDR3 DNA reads as TGTGCCAGCAGCGTTCCAGTGAACACTGAAGCTTTCTTT. Translation gives CASSVPVNTEAFF.